The TCR beta chain under discussion was sequenced for a study of T-cell reconstitution after alpha-beta-depleted transplantation in children. Study conclusions and caveats: Expanded graft clones numbering several hundred reportedly gave rise to alpha-beta T cells about two months after transplant. Most T-cell counts and diversity one year after the transplant came from T cells that were newly produced. In some patients, recipient T cells and intrathymic progenitors surviving conditioning explained high day-60 diversity.

This clonotype has ten or more counts. Its antigen is not identified. It was with unique molecular identifiers that the TCRbeta library was prepared. TCRdb fed the PCR reads into MiXCR, producing one record per CDR3 protein. This sample has approximately 190,000 distinct CDR3 sequences, with roughly 6.5% found just once. The sequence derives from a girl in the first two years of life with combined immunodeficiency, due to receive a stem cell transplant. The sample in question was PBMCs, obtained before TCRalphabeta/CD19-depleted stem cell transplant.

CDR3 coding DNA: TGCGCCAGCAGCCAAGGGACAGCCACCGGGGAGCTGTTTTTT. This sequence encodes CASSQGTATGELFF. The chain carries TRBV4-3 and TRBJ2-2; a weak D match, TRBD1 (6 bases). V lost 1 base and J 4 bases, leaving 7 bases between the germline ends. Per the germline V gene, CDR1 is LGHNA and CDR2 is YSLEER. The CDR3 is 14 residues long.